This TCR beta chain was recovered during a study of cytomegalovirus exposure and HLA in healthy donors. Study background: About 79% of around 400 genotyped donors fell in the Caucasian-associated ancestry cluster. General study findings and limits: Roughly uniform sequencing depth across donors was assumed, possibly incorrectly.

With 60 Vbeta and 13 Jbeta primers, the PCR was carried out. In the original analysis: A later analysis tallied some 84 million unique TCR beta chains, around 11 million of them shared. Some clones are missing from TCRdb's copy, which holds only in-frame ones; the method was immunoSEQ multiplex PCR. V, J and clone size are those of that table, while D and trimming were read from the DNA. This sample's table has some 89,000 clones. The CDR3 has 15 residues. The germline V and J ends were trimmed by 4 bases and 0 bases, with 10 bases remaining between them. CDR1 and CDR2 (germline): ENHRY, SYGVKD. As regards this clone: Antigen unknown.

Healthy bone marrow donors supplied every sample. This TCR came from a woman in her 30s in good health and CMV-seronegative. The source material was PBMCs. J is TRBJ2-1 and V is TRBV10-3; a weak D match, TRBD2 (5 bases). CDR3 region: CAISGGSSSYNEQFF. CDR3 DNA sequence: TGTGCCATCAGTGGAGGGTCCAGCTCCTACAATGAGCAGTTCTTC.